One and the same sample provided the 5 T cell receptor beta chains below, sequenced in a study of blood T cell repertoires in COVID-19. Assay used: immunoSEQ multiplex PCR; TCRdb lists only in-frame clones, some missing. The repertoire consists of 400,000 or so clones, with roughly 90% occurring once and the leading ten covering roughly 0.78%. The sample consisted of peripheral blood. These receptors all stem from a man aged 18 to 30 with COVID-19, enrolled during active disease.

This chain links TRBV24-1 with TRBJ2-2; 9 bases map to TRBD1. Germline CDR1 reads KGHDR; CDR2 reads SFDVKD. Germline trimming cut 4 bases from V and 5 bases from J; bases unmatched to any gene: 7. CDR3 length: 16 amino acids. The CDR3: CATSDTGGAVTGELFF. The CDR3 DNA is TGTGCCACCAGTGACACAGGGGGCGCAGTAACCGGGGAGCTGTTTTTT.

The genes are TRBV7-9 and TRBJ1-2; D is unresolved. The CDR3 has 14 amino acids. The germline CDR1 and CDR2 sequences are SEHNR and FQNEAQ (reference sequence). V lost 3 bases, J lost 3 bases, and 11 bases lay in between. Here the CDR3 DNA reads TGTGCCAGCAGCTTTCGGGGAGGAGACTATGGCTACACCTTC. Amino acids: CASSFRGGDYGYTF.

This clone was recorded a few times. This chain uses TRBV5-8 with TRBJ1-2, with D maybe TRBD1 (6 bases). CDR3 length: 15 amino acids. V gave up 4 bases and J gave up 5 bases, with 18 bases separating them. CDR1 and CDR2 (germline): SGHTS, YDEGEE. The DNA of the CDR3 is TGTGCCAGCAGCGATGGATTACAGGGTTATTATGGCTACACCTTC. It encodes CASSDGLQGYYGYTF.

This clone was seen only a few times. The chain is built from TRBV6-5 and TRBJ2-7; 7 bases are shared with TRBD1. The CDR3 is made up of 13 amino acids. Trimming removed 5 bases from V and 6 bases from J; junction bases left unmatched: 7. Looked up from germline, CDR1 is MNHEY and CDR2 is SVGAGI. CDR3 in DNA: TGTGCCAGCAGTCGAATCGGACAGGCCGAGCAGTACTTC. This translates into CASSRIGQAEQYF.

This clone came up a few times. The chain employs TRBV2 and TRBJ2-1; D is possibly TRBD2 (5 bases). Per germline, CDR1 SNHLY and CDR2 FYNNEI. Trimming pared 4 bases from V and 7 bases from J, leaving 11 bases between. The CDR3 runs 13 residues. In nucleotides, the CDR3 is TGTGCCAGCAGTGTGTTTGGAGGTAATGAGCAGTTCTTC. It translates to CASSVFGGNEQFF.